This T cell receptor (beta chain) was found in a study of T cell changes during pregnancy in multiple sclerosis. Sequencing used immunoSEQ multiplex PCR; TCRdb keeps in-frame clones, though not all of them. This repertoire shows 100,000 or so clones, roughly 93% found once; its top ten account for approximately 0.88%. Germline V gene sequence: CDR1 SNHLY, CDR2 FYNNEI. This CDR3 is built from 13 residues. The trim removed 5 bases at V and 4 bases at J, leaving 4 bases unmatched. The specimen was peripheral blood, collected before pregnancy. The chain joins TRBV2 to TRBJ1-1, with 7 bases that match TRBD1. The source is a female donor with multiple sclerosis, enrolled in a pregnancy study. The DNA of the CDR3 is TGTGCCAGCAGTAACAGGGGAAGCACTGAAGCTTTCTTT. Translating gives CASSNRGSTEAFF.